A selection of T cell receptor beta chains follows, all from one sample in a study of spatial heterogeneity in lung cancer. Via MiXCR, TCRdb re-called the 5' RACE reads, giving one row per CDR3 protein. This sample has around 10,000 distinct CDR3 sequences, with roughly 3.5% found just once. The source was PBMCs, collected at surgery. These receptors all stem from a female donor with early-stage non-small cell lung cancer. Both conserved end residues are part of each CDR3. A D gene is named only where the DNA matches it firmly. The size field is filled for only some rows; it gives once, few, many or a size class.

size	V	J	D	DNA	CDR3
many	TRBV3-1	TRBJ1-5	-	TGTGCCAGCAGCCAGGCGCGGGGGCAGCCCCAGCATTTT	CASSQARGQPQHF
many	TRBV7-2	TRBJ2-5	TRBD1	TGTGCCAGCAGCTACGCCGGGACAGGGAATCAAGAGACCCAGTACTTC	CASSYAGTGNQETQYF
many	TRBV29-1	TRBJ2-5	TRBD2	TGCAGCGTTGAGACTAGCGCTGGAAAGGGGACCCAGTACTTC	CSVETSAGKGTQYF
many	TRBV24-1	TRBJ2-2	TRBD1	TGTGCCACCAGTGACCCCGGGACAGGGGGTAACACCGGGGAGCTGTTTTTT	CATSDPGTGGNTGELFF
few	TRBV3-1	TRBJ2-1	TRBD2	TGTGCCAGCAGCCAAGATTTACTAGCGGCTAATGAGCAGTTCTTC	CASSQDLLAANEQFF
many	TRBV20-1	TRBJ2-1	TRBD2	TGCAGTGCGCGCCTAGCGGGAGCTCGCCGCAATGAGCAGTTCTTC	CSARLAGARRNEQFF
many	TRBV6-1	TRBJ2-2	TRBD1	TGTGCCAGCAGCTTGCGTTGGGGACAGCGAAACACCGGGGAGCTGTTTTTT	CASSLRWGQRNTGELFF
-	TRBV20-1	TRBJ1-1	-	TGCAGTGCTAGAGTACAGGGAGGTGAAGCTTTCTTT	CSARVQGGEAFF
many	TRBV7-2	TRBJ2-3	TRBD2	TGTGCCAGCAGCTTAGATATGCTAGCGGGGCTCACAGATACGCAGTATTTT	CASSLDMLAGLTDTQYF
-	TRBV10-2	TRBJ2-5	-	TGCGCCAGCAGGAGGGGAGAGACCCAGTACTTC	CASRRGETQYF
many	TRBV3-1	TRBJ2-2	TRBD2	TGTGCCAGCAGCCAAGCCCCTAGCGGGTCCACCGGGGAGCTGTTTTTT	CASSQAPSGSTGELFF
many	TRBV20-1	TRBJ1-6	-	TGCAGTGCTAGAGATTCAGGGGTCGGCTCCTATAATTCACCCCTCCACTTT	CSARDSGVGSYNSPLHF
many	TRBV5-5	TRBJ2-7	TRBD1	TGTGCCAGCAGCTCGGACAGGGGGTGGTACGAGCAGTACTTC	CASSSDRGWYEQYF
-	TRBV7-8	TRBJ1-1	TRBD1	TGTGCCAGCAGCTTAGTCGGGACAGGGTTGAACACTGAAGCTTTCTTT	CASSLVGTGLNTEAFF
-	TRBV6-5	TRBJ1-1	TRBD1	TGTGCCAGCAGTAACAGCAGGGGGGCGGTTAATTCTGAAGCTTTCTTT	CASSNSRGAVNSEAFF
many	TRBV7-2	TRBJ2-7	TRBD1	TGTGCCAGCAGCTGGGAGAGACAGGGTAGCGAGCAGTACTTC	CASSWERQGSEQYF
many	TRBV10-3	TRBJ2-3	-	TGTGCCATCAAGGGGTCCTACAACACAGATACGCAGTATTTT	CAIKGSYNTDTQYF
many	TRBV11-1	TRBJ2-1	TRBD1	TGTGCCAGCAGCTTATTACCTGGACAGGGGAGGCCTTCCTCCTACAATGAGCAGTTCTTC	CASSLLPGQGRPSSYNEQFF
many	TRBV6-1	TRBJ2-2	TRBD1	TGTGCCAGCAGTGAAGCACAGGGGGGCACCGGGGAGCTGTTTTTT	CASSEAQGGTGELFF
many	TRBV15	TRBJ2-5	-	TGTGCCACCAGCAGAGCGGGGGTTGGCGAGACCCAGTACTTC	CATSRAGVGETQYF
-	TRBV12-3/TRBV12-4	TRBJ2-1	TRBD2	TGTGCCAGCGTTGGGACTAGCGAGTACAATGAGCAGTTCTTC	CASVGTSEYNEQFF
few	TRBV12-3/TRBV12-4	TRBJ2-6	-	TGTGCCAGCAGTTTAATGTCCGGGGCTGGGGCCAACGTCCTGACTTTC	CASSLMSGAGANVLTF
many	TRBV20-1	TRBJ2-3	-	TGCAGTGCTAGCACAGATACGCAGTATTTT	CSASTDTQYF
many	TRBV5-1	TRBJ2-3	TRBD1	TGCGCCAGCAGGCCGGCGGGACAGGGCTCAGATACGCAGTATTTT	CASRPAGQGSDTQYF
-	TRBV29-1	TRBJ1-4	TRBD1	TGCAGCGTTGTAGGGGACAGGGGGGCAACTAATGAAAAACTGTTTTTT	CSVVGDRGATNEKLFF
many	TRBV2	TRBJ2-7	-	TGTGCCAGCAGGGACCACCGCCTCTCCTACGAGCAGTACTTC	CASRDHRLSYEQYF
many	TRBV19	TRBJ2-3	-	TGTGCCAGTAGTATTGGAACTAGTGGAGCTCGAAAGTATTTT	CASSIGTSGARKYF
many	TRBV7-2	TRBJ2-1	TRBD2	TGTGCCAGCAGCCCCACTAGCGGGAGGGCTCGCAATGAGCAGTTCTTC	CASSPTSGRARNEQFF
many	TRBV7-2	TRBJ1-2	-	TGTGCCAGCAGCTTAGCGTGGGACGTTAACTATGGCTACACCTTC	CASSLAWDVNYGYTF
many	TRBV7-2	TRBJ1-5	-	TGTGCCAGCAGCTTAGAAGGGAGGCGGGGTCAGCCCCAGCATTTT	CASSLEGRRGQPQHF
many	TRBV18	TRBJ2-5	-	TGTGCCAGCTCACCACCGCCAGGGAGAAAGACCCAGTACTTC	CASSPPPGRKTQYF
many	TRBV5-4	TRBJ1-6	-	TGTGCCAGCAGCTTGGACCTGGGGAATTCACCCCTCCACTTT	CASSLDLGNSPLHF
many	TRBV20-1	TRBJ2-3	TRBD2	TGCAGTGCCGGGGGGGGAGCGCCCGGCGCAGATACGCAGTATTTT	CSAGGGAPGADTQYF